This TCR beta chain was recorded in a study of monozygotic twins with inflammatory bowel disease. This CDR3 comprises 14 residues. Germline V CDR1 and CDR2: SQVTM, ANQGSEA. TCRdb re-called the 5' RACE reads and shows each CDR3 protein once, DNA omitted. The clone table shows 110,000 to 150,000 distinct CDR3 sequences, with the ten largest holding 1% to 1.5%. Study observations and caveats: Especially with disease activity, IBD patients had fewer clonotypes in common with others than healthy twins did. No separation of different T cell subtypes was possible. On the inverse Simpson index, IBD patients scored lower for TCRbeta diversity than healthy co-twins.

In the case of this clonotype: Its specificity is unknown.

For every donor, one blood sample of approximately 2.5 ml was drawn. The V and J genes are TRBV29-1 and TRBJ2-2; lacking DNA, the TRBD2 call made by TCRdb goes unchecked. The sequence came from a human donor with ulcerative colitis or Crohn's disease, or a healthy co-twin of an affected twin (not recorded which). Sequenced: blood. CDR3 in amino acids: CSVEGGVNTGELFF.